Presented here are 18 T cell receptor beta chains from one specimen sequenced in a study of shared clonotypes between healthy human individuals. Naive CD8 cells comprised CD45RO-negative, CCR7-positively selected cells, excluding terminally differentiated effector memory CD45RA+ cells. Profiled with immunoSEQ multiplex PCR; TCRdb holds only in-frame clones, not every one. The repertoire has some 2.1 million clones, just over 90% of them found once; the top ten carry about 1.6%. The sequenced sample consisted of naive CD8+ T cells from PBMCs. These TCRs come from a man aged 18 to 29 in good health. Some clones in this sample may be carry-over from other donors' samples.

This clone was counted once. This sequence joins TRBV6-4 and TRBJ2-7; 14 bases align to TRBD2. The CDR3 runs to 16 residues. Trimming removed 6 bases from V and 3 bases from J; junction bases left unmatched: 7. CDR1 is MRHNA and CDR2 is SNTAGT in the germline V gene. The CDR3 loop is CASRGTSGSCSYEQYF. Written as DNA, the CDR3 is TGTGCCAGCAGAGGGACTAGCGGGAGTTGTAGCTACGAGCAGTACTTC.

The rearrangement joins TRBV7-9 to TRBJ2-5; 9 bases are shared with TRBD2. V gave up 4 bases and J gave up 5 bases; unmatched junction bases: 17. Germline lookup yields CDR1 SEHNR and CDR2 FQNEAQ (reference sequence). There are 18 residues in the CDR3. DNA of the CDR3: TGTGCCAGCAGCTCCCCAGCTAAGCGGGAGGTTTGGTTTGAGACCCAGTACTTC. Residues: CASSSPAKREVWFETQYF. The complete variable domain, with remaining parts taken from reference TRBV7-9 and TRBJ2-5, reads DTGVSQNPRHKITKRGQNVTFRCDPISEHNRLYWYRQTLGQGPEFLTYFQNEAQLEKSRLLSDRFSAERPKGSFSTLEIQRTEQGDSAMYLCASSSPAKREVWFETQYFGPGTRLLVL.

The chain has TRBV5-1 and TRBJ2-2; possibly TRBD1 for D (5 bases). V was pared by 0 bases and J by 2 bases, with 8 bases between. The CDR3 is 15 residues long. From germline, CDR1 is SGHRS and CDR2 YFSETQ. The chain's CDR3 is CASSLETVNTGELFF. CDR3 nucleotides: TGCGCCAGCAGCTTGGAGACAGTTAACACCGGGGAGCTGTTTTTT.

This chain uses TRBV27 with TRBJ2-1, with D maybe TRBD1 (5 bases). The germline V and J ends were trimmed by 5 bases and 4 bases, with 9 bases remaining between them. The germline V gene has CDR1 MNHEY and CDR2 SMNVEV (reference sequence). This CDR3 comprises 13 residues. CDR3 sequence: CASSMDKYNEQFF. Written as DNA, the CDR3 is TGTGCCAGCAGTATGGACAAGTACAATGAGCAGTTCTTC.

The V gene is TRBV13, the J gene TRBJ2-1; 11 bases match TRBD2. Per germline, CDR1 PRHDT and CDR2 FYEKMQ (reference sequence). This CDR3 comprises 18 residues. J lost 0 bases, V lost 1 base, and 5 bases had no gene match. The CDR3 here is CASSLDAGTSGSYNEQFF. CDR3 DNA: TGTGCCAGCAGCTTAGACGCCGGGACTAGCGGCTCCTACAATGAGCAGTTCTTC.

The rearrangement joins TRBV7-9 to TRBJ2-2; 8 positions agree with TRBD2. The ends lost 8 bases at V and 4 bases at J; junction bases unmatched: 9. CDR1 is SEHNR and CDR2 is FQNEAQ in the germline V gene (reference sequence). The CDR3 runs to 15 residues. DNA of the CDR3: TGTGCCAGCCCGGGACTAGAAATCATCACCGGGGAGCTGTTTTTT. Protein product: CASPGLEIITGELFF.

The CDR3 DNA is TGTGCCACCTCCCCTTCCCTGGGACAGGGTTATCTTGAGCAGTTCTTC. Residues: CATSPSLGQGYLEQFF. The V call is TRBV15, the J call TRBJ2-1; 9 nucleotides match TRBD1. V lost 8 bases and J lost 9; bases outside the gene matches: 17. Per the germline V gene, CDR1 is LNHNV and CDR2 is YYDKDF (reference sequence). The CDR3 has 16 amino acids.

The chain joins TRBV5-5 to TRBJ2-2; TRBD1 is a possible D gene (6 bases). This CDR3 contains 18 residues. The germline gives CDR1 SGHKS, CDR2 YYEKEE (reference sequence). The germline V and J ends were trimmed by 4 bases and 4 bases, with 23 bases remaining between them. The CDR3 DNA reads TGTGCCAGCAGCACACCTCGGTTTAGGGACACTATCACCGGGGAGCTGTTTTTT. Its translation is CASSTPRFRDTITGELFF.

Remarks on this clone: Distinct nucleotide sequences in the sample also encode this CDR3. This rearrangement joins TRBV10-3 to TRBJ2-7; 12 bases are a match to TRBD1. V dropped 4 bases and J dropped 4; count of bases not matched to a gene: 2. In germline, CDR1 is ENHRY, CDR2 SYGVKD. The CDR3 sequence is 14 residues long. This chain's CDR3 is CAISAGQGAYEQYF. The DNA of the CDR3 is TGTGCCATCAGTGCGGGACAGGGGGCTTACGAGCAGTACTTC.

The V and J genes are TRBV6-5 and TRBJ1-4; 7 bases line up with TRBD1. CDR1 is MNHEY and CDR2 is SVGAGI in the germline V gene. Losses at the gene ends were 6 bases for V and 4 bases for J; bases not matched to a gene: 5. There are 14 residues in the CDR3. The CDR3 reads CASRKTGINEKLFF. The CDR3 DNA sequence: TGTGCCAGCAGGAAGACAGGGATTAATGAAAAACTGTTTTTT.

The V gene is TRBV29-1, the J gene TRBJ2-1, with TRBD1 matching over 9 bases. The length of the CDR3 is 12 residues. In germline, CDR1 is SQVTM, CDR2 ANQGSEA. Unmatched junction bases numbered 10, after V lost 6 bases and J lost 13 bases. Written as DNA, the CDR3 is TGCAGCGTGCCCACAGGGGGCATCGGACAGTTCTTC. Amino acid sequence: CSVPTGGIGQFF.

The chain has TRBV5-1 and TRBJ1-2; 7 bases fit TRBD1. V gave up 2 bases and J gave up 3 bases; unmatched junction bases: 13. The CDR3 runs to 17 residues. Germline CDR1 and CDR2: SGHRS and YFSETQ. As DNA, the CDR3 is TGCGCCAGCAGCTTCGACAGGGAAAACCCCAACCACTATGGCTACACCTTC. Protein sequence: CASSFDRENPNHYGYTF.

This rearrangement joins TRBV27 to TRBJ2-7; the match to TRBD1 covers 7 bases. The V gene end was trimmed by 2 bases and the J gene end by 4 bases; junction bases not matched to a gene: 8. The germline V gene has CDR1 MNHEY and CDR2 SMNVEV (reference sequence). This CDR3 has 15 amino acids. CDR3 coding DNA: TGTGCCAGCAGTTTAGGCTCAGGGGGAAGGTACGAGCAGTACTTC. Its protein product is CASSLGSGGRYEQYF.

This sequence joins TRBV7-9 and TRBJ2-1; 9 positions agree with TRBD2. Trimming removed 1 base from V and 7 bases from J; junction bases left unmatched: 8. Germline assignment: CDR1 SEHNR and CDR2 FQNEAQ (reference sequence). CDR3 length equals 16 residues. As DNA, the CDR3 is TGTGCCAGCAGCTTAGGGCTAGCGGGACCAATGAATGAGCAGTTCTTC. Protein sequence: CASSLGLAGPMNEQFF.

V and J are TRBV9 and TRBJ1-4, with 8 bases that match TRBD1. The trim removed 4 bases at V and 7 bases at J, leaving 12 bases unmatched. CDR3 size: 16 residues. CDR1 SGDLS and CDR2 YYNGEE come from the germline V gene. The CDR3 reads CASSPRRTGWREKLFF. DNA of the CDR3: TGTGCCAGCAGCCCGAGAAGGACAGGGTGGCGTGAAAAACTGTTTTTT. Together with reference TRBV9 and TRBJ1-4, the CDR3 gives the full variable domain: DSGVTQTPKHLITATGQRVTLRCSPRSGDLSVYWYQQSLDQGLQFLIQYYNGEERAKGNILERFSAQQFPDLHSELNLSSLELGDSALYFCASSPRRTGWREKLFFGSGTQLSVL.

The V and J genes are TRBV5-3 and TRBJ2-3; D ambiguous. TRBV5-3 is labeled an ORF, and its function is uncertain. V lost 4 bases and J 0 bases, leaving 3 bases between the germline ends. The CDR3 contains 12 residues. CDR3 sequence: CARSPSTDTQYF. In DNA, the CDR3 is TGTGCCAGAAGCCCTAGCACAGATACGCAGTATTTT.

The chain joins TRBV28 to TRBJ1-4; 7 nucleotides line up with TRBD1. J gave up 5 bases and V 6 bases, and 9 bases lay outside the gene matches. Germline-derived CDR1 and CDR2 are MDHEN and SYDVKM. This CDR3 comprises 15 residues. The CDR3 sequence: CASRAQDRQNEKLFF. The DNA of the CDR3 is TGTGCCAGCAGGGCTCAGGACAGGCAAAATGAAAAACTGTTTTTT. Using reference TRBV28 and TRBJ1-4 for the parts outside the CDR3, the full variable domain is DVKVTQSSRYLVKRTGEKVFLECVQDMDHENMFWYRQDPGLGLRLIYFSYDVKMKEKGDIPEGYSVSREKKERFSLILESASTNQTSMYLCASRAQDRQNEKLFFGSGTQLSVL.

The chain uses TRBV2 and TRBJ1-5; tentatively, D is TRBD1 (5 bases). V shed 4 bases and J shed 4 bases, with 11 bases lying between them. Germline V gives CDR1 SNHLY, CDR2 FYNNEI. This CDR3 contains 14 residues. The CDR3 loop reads CASSVQGGNQPQHF. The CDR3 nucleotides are TGTGCCAGCAGTGTTCAGGGAGGGAATCAGCCCCAGCATTTT.